These 21 T cell receptor beta chains were all obtained from the same sample, sequenced in a study of blood T cells in healthy people across ages. A second about 6 to 12 cycle PCR used barcoded and J-beta primers. TCRdb re-called the 5' RACE reads with MiXCR, one entry per CDR3 protein. The data show under 1 million distinct CDR3 sequences, 44% seen once. Specimen: blood. The receptor source for this set is a man in his 60s in good health.

CDR3 DNA: TGCGCCAGCAGCGTGGACAGGGAAGGCGAGCAGTACTTC. Translation gives CASSVDREGEQYF. The chain uses TRBV5-1 and TRBJ2-7, with 8 bases that match TRBD1. V lost 4 bases and J lost 6; bases outside the gene matches: 6. This CDR3 is built from 13 residues. Germline V gene lookup returns CDR1 SGHRS and CDR2 YFSETQ.

In its sample, this clonotype was seen many times. This sequence joins TRBV15 and TRBJ1-6, with 7 bases lining up with TRBD1. J gave up 8 bases and V 5 bases, and 6 bases lay outside the gene matches. Germline CDR1 is LNHNV and CDR2 is YYDKDF (reference sequence). The CDR3 sequence is 14 residues long. The CDR3 bases are TGTGCCACCAGCTTACAGGGGATGGATTCACCCCTCCACTTT. It is translated as CATSLQGMDSPLHF.

The chain has TRBV18 and TRBJ2-2; 9 bases fit TRBD2. The V segment lost 6 bases and the J segment 0 bases; nucleotides outside the gene matches: 11. The CDR3 consists of 18 residues. Germline CDR1 and CDR2: KGHSH and LQKENI. As DNA, the CDR3 is TGTGCCAGCTCGGGGTGGCTAGCGGGAACCTCGAACACCGGGGAGCTGTTTTTT. Its translation: CASSGWLAGTSNTGELFF.

The gene calls are TRBV7-9 and TRBJ2-7; 8 nucleotides align to TRBD1. The CDR3 has 15 amino acids. The V gene end was trimmed by 7 bases and the J gene end by 2 bases; junction bases not matched to a gene: 10. Per the germline V gene, CDR1 is SEHNR and CDR2 is FQNEAQ (reference sequence). The CDR3 DNA reads as TGTGCCAGCACCCATAGCAGGACAGGGACCTACGAGCAGTACTTC. It encodes CASTHSRTGTYEQYF.

This clonotype has at least ten counts. The chain recombines TRBV6-6 with TRBJ2-7; D ambiguous. The germline gives CDR1 MNHNY, CDR2 SVGAGI (reference sequence). V gave up 0 bases and J gave up 6 bases, with 6 bases separating them. There are 12 residues in the CDR3. The CDR3 loop is CASSYSSAEQYF. Here the CDR3 DNA reads TGTGCCAGCAGTTACTCCTCTGCCGAGCAGTACTTC.

The chain employs TRBV28 and TRBJ2-3; a weak D match, TRBD2 (6 bases). V lost 3 bases, J lost 4 bases, and 29 bases lay in between. This CDR3 is built from 20 residues. Germline V gene lookup returns CDR1 MDHEN and CDR2 SYDVKM. The CDR3 loop reads CASSFRGKGRRQALPDTQYF. For the CDR3, the DNA is TGTGCCAGCAGTTTTCGGGGGAAAGGGAGGAGGCAAGCCCTCCCAGATACGCAGTATTTT.

The rearrangement links TRBV18 to TRBJ2-6; 8 nucleotides line up with TRBD1. Germline V gene data show CDR1 as KGHSH and CDR2 as LQKENI. After removal of 0 bases from V and 15 bases from J, the junction contained 10 bases not matched to a gene. The CDR3 contains 15 residues. In DNA, the CDR3 is TGTGCCAGCTCACCACCGAGTTCGACAGGGGTTGACCTGACTTTC. Residues: CASSPPSSTGVDLTF.

The gene calls are TRBV7-9 and TRBJ2-4; a weak D match, TRBD1 (6 bases). The DNA end is a closer match to TRBJ2-5, so the J assignment may be wrong. Germline loops: CDR1 SEHNR, CDR2 FQNEAQ (reference sequence). The CDR3 spans 17 residues. The CDR3 DNA reads TGTGCCAGCAAACCCCGGCTAGCAGAGGGGGTCCAAGAGACCCAGTACTTC. Translated: CASKPRLAEGVQETQYF.

This clonotype was seen a handful of times. The CDR3 DNA follows: TGTGCCAGCAGCTTAGGGTTTATACAGAACGCTAACTATGGCTACACCTTC. This sequence encodes CASSLGFIQNANYGYTF. The chain is built from TRBV7-2 and TRBJ1-2; the D is unclear. CDR1 is SGHTA, CDR2 FQGNSA, per germline. The V gene lost 1 base and the J gene lost 0 bases, with 15 bases spanning the gap. This CDR3 is built from 17 residues. Full variable domain (remainder filled in from reference TRBV7-2 and TRBJ1-2): GAGVSQSPSNKVTEKGKDVELRCDPISGHTALYWYRQSLGQGLEFLIYFQGNSAPDKSGLPSDRFSAERTGGSVSTLTIQRTQQEDSAVYLCASSLGFIQNANYGYTFGSGTRLTVV.

This clonotype has a handful of counts. The chain recombines TRBV20-1 with TRBJ1-6; D not resolved. Germline loops: CDR1 DFQATT, CDR2 SNEGSKA (reference sequence). The V end was cut by 0 bases, the J end by 0 bases, with 9 bases between. The CDR3 sequence is 16 residues long. This CDR3 is CSARDAASSYNSPLHF. CDR3 bases: TGCAGTGCTAGAGATGCAGCGAGCTCCTATAATTCACCCCTCCACTTT.

The rearrangement uses TRBV6-2 or TRBV6-3 and TRBJ1-5; possibly TRBD1 for D (6 bases). The V and J ends lost 3 bases and 6 bases respectively, with 18 bases between them. CDR1 is MNHEY and CDR2 is SVGEGT in the germline V gene. The CDR3 length is 16 residues. CDR3 nucleotides: TGTGCCAGCAGTTATTCATCAGGGCAGGGGCGTCAGCCCCAGCATTTT. It specifies CASSYSSGQGRQPQHF.

The V call is TRBV12-3 or TRBV12-4, the J call TRBJ1-2; D may be TRBD1 (5 bases). This CDR3 has 12 residues. V lost 3 bases and J 6 bases, leaving 8 bases between the germline ends. DNA of the CDR3: TGTGCCAGCAGTTTCTTAGGGGATGGCTACACCTTC. It specifies CASSFLGDGYTF.

This clonotype has just one count. The chain combines TRBV6-2 or TRBV6-3 with TRBJ2-1, with 9 positions matching TRBD2. J gave up 3 bases and V 10 bases, and 16 bases lay outside the gene matches. The CDR3 runs 17 residues. Germline V gene sequence: CDR1 MNHEY, CDR2 SVGEGT. The CDR3 coding sequence is TGTGCCACCAGAGTCCCACTGCGGGGGGGCCTCTACAATGAGCAGTTCTTC. As protein: CATRVPLRGGLYNEQFF.

This clonotype appeared a few times. The chain carries TRBV20-1 and TRBJ2-1, with D unclear. The V gene lost 3 bases and the J gene lost 4 bases, with 10 bases spanning the gap. The CDR3 contains 13 residues. Germline loops: CDR1 DFQATT, CDR2 SNEGSKA (reference sequence). This CDR3 is CSASVVRYNEQFF. CDR3 nucleotide sequence: TGCAGTGCTAGCGTAGTCCGTTACAATGAGCAGTTCTTC.

In this sample, this clonotype turned up once. This may come from a read error, since a much larger clone is one base off. The chain couples TRBV28 to TRBJ2-7; no clear D. This CDR3 region has 16 residues. CDR1 and CDR2 from the germline V gene are MDHEN and SYDVKM. CDR3 in DNA: TGTGCCAGCAGTTCATCGGAGCCAGGTTCGCGCTACAAGCAGTACTTC. It encodes CASSSSEPGSRYKQYF. The whole variable domain, filled in from reference TRBV28 and TRBJ2-7, reads DVKVTQSSRYLVKRTGEKVFLECVQDMDHENMFWYRQDPGLGLRLIYFSYDVKMKEKGDIPEGYSVSREKKERFSLILESASTNQTSMYLCASSSSEPGSRYKQYFGPGTRLTVT.

V gene TRBV24-1 combines with J gene TRBJ2-1; tentatively, D is TRBD2 (5 bases). With 3 bases removed from V and 9 bases from J, the gap between germline ends came to 11 bases. Per the germline V gene, CDR1 is KGHDR and CDR2 is SFDVKD. This CDR3 spans 13 amino acids. The CDR3 region has the DNA TGTGCCACCAGTGATCGGGGAAGAGGTGAGCAGTTCTTC. Protein product: CATSDRGRGEQFF.

This clonotype has a handful of counts. The rearrangement uses TRBV28 and TRBJ2-1; unclear D gene. The V end was cut by 6 bases, the J end by 8 bases, with 14 bases between. The CDR3 totals 13 residues. CDR1 MDHEN and CDR2 SYDVKM come from the germline V gene. As DNA, the CDR3 is TGTGCCAGCAGCCCCAGGCTAGGCGATGAGCAGTTCTTC. Translated, it gives CASSPRLGDEQFF.

V usage is TRBV29-1 and J usage is TRBJ2-5, with 7 bases fitting TRBD2. The germline V gene has CDR1 SQVTM and CDR2 ANQGSEA. V trimming: 7 bases; J trimming: 5 bases; junction bases outside the gene matches: 10. The CDR3 totals 13 residues. CDR3 sequence reads: CSAVTAGMETQYF. DNA for the CDR3: TGCAGCGCGGTGACAGCGGGGATGGAGACCCAGTACTTC.

This clonotype was detected only a few times. The gene calls are TRBV5-1 and TRBJ2-5; the match to TRBD1 covers 8 bases. The germline V gene encodes CDR1 SGHRS and CDR2 YFSETQ. The J segment lost 4 bases and the V segment lost 4 bases, leaving 9 bases of the junction unmatched. The CDR3 runs to 15 residues. The CDR3 region is CASSPQGARAETQYF. The DNA of the CDR3 is TGCGCCAGCAGCCCCCAGGGGGCTAGAGCAGAGACCCAGTACTTC.

The chain joins TRBV2 to TRBJ2-4; D is unresolved. Trimming left V 7 bases short and J 3 bases short, with 19 bases between. The length of the CDR3 is 16 residues. The germline gives CDR1 SNHLY, CDR2 FYNNEI. The CDR3 spells CASNLDVLLSKNIQYF. DNA of the CDR3: TGTGCCAGCAACCTCGATGTCTTACTTAGCAAAAACATTCAGTACTTC. The complete variable domain, with remaining parts taken from reference TRBV2 and TRBJ2-4, reads EPEVTQTPSHQVTQMGQEVILRCVPISNHLYFYWYRQILGQKVEFLVSFYNNEISEKSEIFDDQFSVERPDGSNFTLKIRSTKLEDSAMYFCASNLDVLLSKNIQYFGAGTRLSVL.

This clonotype has a single count. At one of its ends the junction is not consistent with the germline gene, which may arise from a read error. J is TRBJ2-3 and V is TRBV6-5; TRBD1 agrees at 7 bases. CDR1 is MNHEY and CDR2 is SVGAGI in the germline V gene. The CDR3 loop spans 13 amino acids. CDR3 sequence (DNA): TGTGCCAGCAGGAGACAGGGAGTAGATACGCTGTATTTT. It codes for CASRRQGVDTLYF.